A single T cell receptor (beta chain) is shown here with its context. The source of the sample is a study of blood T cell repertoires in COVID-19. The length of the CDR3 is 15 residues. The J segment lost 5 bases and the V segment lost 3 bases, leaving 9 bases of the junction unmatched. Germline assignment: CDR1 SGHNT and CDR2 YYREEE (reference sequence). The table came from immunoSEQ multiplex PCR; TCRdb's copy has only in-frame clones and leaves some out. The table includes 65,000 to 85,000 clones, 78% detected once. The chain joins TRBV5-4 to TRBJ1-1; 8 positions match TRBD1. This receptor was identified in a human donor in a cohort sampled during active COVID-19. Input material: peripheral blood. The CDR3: CASSWGGQGGTEAFF. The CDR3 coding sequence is TGTGCCAGCAGCTGGGGTGGACAGGGAGGTACTGAAGCTTTCTTT.